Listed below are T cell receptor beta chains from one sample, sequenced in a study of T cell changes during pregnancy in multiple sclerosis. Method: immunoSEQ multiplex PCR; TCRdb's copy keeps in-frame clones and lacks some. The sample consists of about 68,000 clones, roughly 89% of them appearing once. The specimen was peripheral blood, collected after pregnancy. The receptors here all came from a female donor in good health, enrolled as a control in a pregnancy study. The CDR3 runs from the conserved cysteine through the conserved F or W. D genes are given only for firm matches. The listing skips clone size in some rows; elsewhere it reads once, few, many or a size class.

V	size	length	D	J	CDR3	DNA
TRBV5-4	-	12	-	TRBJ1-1	CASSTVNTEAFF	TGTGCCAGCAGCACAGTGAACACTGAAGCTTTCTTT
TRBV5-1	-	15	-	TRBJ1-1	CASSFLWTDSTEAFF	TGCGCCAGCAGCTTCCTCTGGACAGATTCCACTGAAGCTTTCTTT
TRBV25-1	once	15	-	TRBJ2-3	CASSDPSANTDTQYF	TGTGCCAGCAGTGATCCTAGCGCCAACACAGATACGCAGTATTTT
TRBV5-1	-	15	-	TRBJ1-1	CASSSRTGENTEAFF	TGCGCCAGCAGCTCCAGGACTGGAGAGAACACTGAAGCTTTCTTT
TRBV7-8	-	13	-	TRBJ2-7	CASSLVVMDEQYF	TGTGCCAGCAGCTTAGTAGTAATGGACGAGCAGTACTTC
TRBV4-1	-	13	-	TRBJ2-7	CASSQARSLEQYF	TGCGCCAGCAGCCAAGCCCGTAGCCTAGAGCAGTACTTC
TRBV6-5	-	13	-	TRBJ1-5	CASSYSFNQPQHF	TGTGCCAGCAGTTATTCGTTCAATCAGCCCCAGCATTTT
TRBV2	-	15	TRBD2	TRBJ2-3	CASSETSGFTDTQYF	TGTGCCAGCAGTGAGACTAGCGGGTTCACAGATACGCAGTATTTT
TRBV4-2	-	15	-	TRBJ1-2	CASSQERTASYGYTF	TGTGCCAGCAGCCAGGAACGGACAGCCAGCTATGGCTACACCTTC
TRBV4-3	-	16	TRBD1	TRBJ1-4	CASSQAGDRGNEKLFF	TGCGCCAGCAGCCAGGCGGGAGACAGGGGCAATGAAAAACTGTTTTTT
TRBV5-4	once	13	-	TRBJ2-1	CASSKEIYNEQFF	TGTGCCAGCAGCAAGGAGATCTACAATGAGCAGTTCTTC
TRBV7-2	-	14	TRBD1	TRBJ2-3	CATILVGGQGTQYF	TGTGCCACTATCCTCGTAGGGGGCCAGGGTACGCAGTATTTT
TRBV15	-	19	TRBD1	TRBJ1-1	CATSRLRGTDHRMNTEAFF	TGTGCCACCAGCAGGCTCCGTGGGACAGATCACCGAATGAACACTGAAGCTTTCTTT
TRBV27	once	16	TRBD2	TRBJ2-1	CASSSGGGLSYNEQFF	TGTGCCAGCTCCTCGGGGGGGGGCCTTTCCTACAATGAGCAGTTCTTC
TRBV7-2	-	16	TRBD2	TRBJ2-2	CASSRAPGRGTGELFF	TGTGCCAGCAGCCGAGCCCCAGGGCGGGGGACCGGGGAGCTGTTTTTT
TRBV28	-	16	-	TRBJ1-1	CASSDPPGIERTEAFF	TGTGCCAGCAGCGATCCCCCGGGGATAGAAAGAACTGAAGCTTTCTTT
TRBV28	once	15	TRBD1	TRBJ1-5	CASSLKQGTNQPQHF	TGTGCCAGCAGTCTCAAACAGGGGACAAATCAGCCCCAGCATTTT
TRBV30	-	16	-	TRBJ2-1	CAWSVIGTGSYNEQFF	TGTGCCTGGAGTGTAATAGGTACAGGGTCCTACAATGAGCAGTTCTTC
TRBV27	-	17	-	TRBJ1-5	CASSRDRLAPANQPQHF	TGTGCCAGCAGTCGAGACAGGTTAGCCCCAGCCAATCAGCCCCAGCATTTT
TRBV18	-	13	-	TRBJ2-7	CASSPPGGSEQYF	TGTGCCAGCTCACCACCGGGTGGGAGCGAGCAGTACTTC
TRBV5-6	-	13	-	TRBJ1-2	CASSSTTGSDYTF	TGTGCCAGCAGCTCTACGACAGGTTCTGACTACACCTTC
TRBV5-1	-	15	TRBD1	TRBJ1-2	CASSLASRGQDGYTF	TGCGCCAGCAGCTTGGCTAGCAGGGGGCAGGATGGCTACACCTTC
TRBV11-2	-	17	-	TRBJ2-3	CASSPDPGTTSTDTQYF	TGTGCCAGCAGCCCCGACCCCGGGACAACGAGCACAGATACGCAGTATTTT
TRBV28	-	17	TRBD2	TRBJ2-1	CASSSLRVAGGGNEQFF	TGTGCCAGCAGTTCCCTTAGAGTAGCGGGAGGGGGCAATGAGCAGTTCTTC
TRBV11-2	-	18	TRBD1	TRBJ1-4	CASSSLRQGMATNEKLFF	TGTGCCAGCAGTTCACTCCGACAGGGGATGGCAACTAATGAAAAACTGTTTTTT
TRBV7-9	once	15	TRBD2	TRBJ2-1	CASSRGLAGINEQFF	TGTGCCAGCAGCCGAGGACTAGCGGGAATCAATGAGCAGTTCTTC
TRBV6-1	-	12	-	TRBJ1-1	CASLIGGTEAFF	TGTGCCAGCCTGATTGGGGGGACTGAAGCTTTCTTT
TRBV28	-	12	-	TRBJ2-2	CASNKNTGELFF	TGTGCCAGCAACAAGAACACCGGGGAGCTGTTTTTT
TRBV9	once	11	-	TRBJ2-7	CASSVSDEQYF	TGTGCCAGCAGCGTATCGGACGAGCAGTACTTC
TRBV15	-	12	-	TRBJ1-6	CATSRSGVALHF	TGTGCCACCAGCAGATCAGGGGTGGCCCTCCACTTT
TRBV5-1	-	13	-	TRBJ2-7	CASSLVVTDEQYF	TGCGCCAGCAGCTTGGTAGTTACAGACGAGCAGTACTTC
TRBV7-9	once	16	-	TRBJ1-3	CASSSQRSTSGNTIYF	TGTGCCAGCAGCTCGCAACGAAGCACCTCTGGAAACACCATATATTTT
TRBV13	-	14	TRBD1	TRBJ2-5	CASMTGGLLETQYF	TGTGCCAGTATGACAGGGGGCCTCCTGGAGACCCAGTACTTC
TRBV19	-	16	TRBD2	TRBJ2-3	CASSIRPSGSTDTQYF	TGTGCCAGTAGTATTAGGCCTAGCGGGAGCACAGATACGCAGTATTTT
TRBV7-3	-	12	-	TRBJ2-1	CASSLIGVEQFF	TGTGCCAGCAGCTTAATTGGAGTTGAGCAGTTCTTC
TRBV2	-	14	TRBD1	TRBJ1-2	CASSEGTGGSPHTF	TGTGCCAGCAGTGAAGGGACAGGGGGTTCTCCCCACACCTTC
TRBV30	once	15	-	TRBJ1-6	CAWSAGSSYNSPLHF	TGTGCCTGGAGCGCCGGGAGCTCCTATAATTCACCCCTCCACTTT
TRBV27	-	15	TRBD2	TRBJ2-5	CASSSLAGRQETQYF	TGTGCCAGCAGTTCGTTAGCGGGCCGCCAAGAGACCCAGTACTTC
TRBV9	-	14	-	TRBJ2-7	CASSEGVASYEQYF	TGTGCCAGCAGCGAGGGGGTAGCCTCCTACGAGCAGTACTTC
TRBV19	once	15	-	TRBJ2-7	CASSIFGQSSYEQYF	TGTGCCAGTAGTATATTCGGACAGAGCTCCTACGAGCAGTACTTC
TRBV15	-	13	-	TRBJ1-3	CATSGGSGNTIYF	TGTGCCACCAGCGGCGGCTCTGGAAACACCATATATTTT
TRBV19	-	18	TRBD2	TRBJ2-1	CASSKGTSGASSYNEQFF	TGTGCCAGTAGCAAAGGGACTAGCGGGGCCAGCTCCTACAATGAGCAGTTCTTC
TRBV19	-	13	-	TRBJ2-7	CASSMNSAYEQYF	TGTGCCAGTAGTATGAACAGTGCCTACGAGCAGTACTTC
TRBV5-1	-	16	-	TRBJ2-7	CASSLEPGHFTYEQYF	TGCGCCAGCAGCTTGGAACCGGGACACTTCACCTACGAGCAGTACTTC